The rows below give T cell receptor beta chains drawn from one sample of a study of T cells in Graves' hyperthyroidism and ophthalmopathy. TCRdb re-derived calls from the multiplex PCR reads in MiXCR, one entry per CDR3 protein. In the table there are around 600,000 distinct CDR3 sequences, 11% to 15% of which are singletons. Source material: blood. These receptors came from a woman between 18 and 30 years old with Graves' ophthalmopathy. Each CDR3 is given with its conserved first and last residue. Each record gives: V gene, D gene, J gene, clone size, CDR3 DNA, CDR3 protein. A D gene is named only where the DNA matches it firmly. Size is stated for part of the rows, as once, few or many counts, or as a class when the clone is expanded.

TRBV28	NA	TRBJ1-4	few	TGTGCCAGCAGTTCCAGGACGCACGCTAATGAAAAACTGTTTTTT	CASSSRTHANEKLFF
TRBV5-1	NA	TRBJ2-7	NA	TGCGCCAGCAGACAGGGAGGGAACGAGCAGTACTTC	CASRQGGNEQYF
TRBV6-2/TRBV6-3	NA	TRBJ2-7	many	TGTGCCAGCAGTTACCCTTTATCCGGGACCGCCGTCATGTCCTACGAGCAGTACTTC	CASSYPLSGTAVMSYEQYF
TRBV4-3	NA	TRBJ2-1	many	TGCGCCAGCAGCCGCGGGACTCCCCCGAATGAGCAGTTCTTC	CASSRGTPPNEQFF
TRBV18	TRBD1	TRBJ2-7	many	TGTGCCAGCTCACCACCCGGGACAGAGGGTAGAGAGCAGTACTTC	CASSPPGTEGREQYF
TRBV15	NA	TRBJ2-5	many	TGTGCCACCAGCAGAGTTCGGGGCGCCCAGACCCAGTACTTC	CATSRVRGAQTQYF
TRBV12-3/TRBV12-4	TRBD2	TRBJ2-1	many	TGTGCCAGCAGGAATAGCGGGAATGCAAATGAGCAGTTCTTC	CASRNSGNANEQFF
TRBV2	NA	TRBJ2-3	many	TGTGCCACCTCTGGGAGATTTGGAGATACGCAGTATTTT	CATSGRFGDTQYF
TRBV7-2	NA	TRBJ2-7	many	TGTGCCAGCAGCTTAGGGGACAACTCCTACGAGCAGTACTTC	CASSLGDNSYEQYF
TRBV12-3/TRBV12-4	TRBD2	TRBJ2-1	NA	TGTGCCAGCAGTTTAGGGCTCGGAAGCGGGAGTGGGGATGAGCAGTTCTTC	CASSLGLGSGSGDEQFF
TRBV7-3	NA	TRBJ2-5	many	TGTGCCAGCAGCTTATATTCCCAAGAGACCCAGTACTTC	CASSLYSQETQYF
TRBV27	NA	TRBJ2-3	many	TGTGCCAGCAGTGATAGTGGGTTGACAGATACGCAGTATTTT	CASSDSGLTDTQYF
TRBV5-1	NA	TRBJ1-4	NA	TGCGCCAGCAGCTGGGGGAGGACCCTCGTCGGCGAAAAACTGTTTTTT	CASSWGRTLVGEKLFF
TRBV25-1	NA	TRBJ2-1	few	TGTGCCAGCGGTCAGGGGTTCTCCTACAATGAGCAGTTCTTC	CASGQGFSYNEQFF
TRBV11-3	NA	TRBJ2-2	NA	TGTGCCAGCAGCTTAATGCTAGAGTTGTCCACCGGGGAGCTGTTTTTT	CASSLMLELSTGELFF
TRBV19	TRBD1	TRBJ2-7	few	TGTGCCAGTAGTAGGAGGTCCGGGACAGGGGTTGGCGAGCAGTACTTC	CASSRRSGTGVGEQYF
TRBV28	TRBD1	TRBJ2-1	many	TGTGCCAGTAAGGACAGGGGCCGTTACAATGAGCAGTTCTTC	CASKDRGRYNEQFF
TRBV7-9	NA	TRBJ2-5	few	TGTGCCAGCAGCTTGGGGTGGGGGAAACAAGAGACCCAGTACTTC	CASSLGWGKQETQYF
TRBV5-1	NA	TRBJ2-1	NA	TGCGCCAGCGCCCCCCGAAGGGGGGGCATTGAGCAGTTCTTC	CASAPRRGGIEQFF
TRBV7-9	NA	TRBJ2-5	many	TGTGCCAGCAGGGACGTAAAAAAAGAGACCCAGTACTTC	CASRDVKKETQYF
TRBV24-1	TRBD2	TRBJ2-1	many	TGTGCCACCAGTGATACAACCCCCGGACTAGCCAATGAGCAGTTCTTC	CATSDTTPGLANEQFF
TRBV6-1	NA	TRBJ1-5	many	TGTGCCAGCAAGAGTATCACTGGTAGCAATCAGCCCCAGCATTTT	CASKSITGSNQPQHF
TRBV2	TRBD2	TRBJ2-1	many	TGTGCCAGCAGTGAGCGGGGAGGGCCCCACAATGAGCAGTTCTTC	CASSERGGPHNEQFF
TRBV28	NA	TRBJ2-3	many	TGTGCCAGCAGTACCGGACAGCCCACAGATACGCAGTATTTT	CASSTGQPTDTQYF
TRBV6-2/TRBV6-3	TRBD1	TRBJ1-2	NA	TGTGCCAGCAGTTACTCGACAGGGGGCGAGTACTATGGCTACACCTTC	CASSYSTGGEYYGYTF
TRBV12-3/TRBV12-4	NA	TRBJ1-4	many	TGTGCCAGCACCGAACAAGGGGACGTCCCAAGGCCCCGAGGAGCAAAACTGTTTTTT	CASTEQGDVPRPRGAKLFF
TRBV11-2	TRBD2	TRBJ2-7	many	TGTGCCAGCAGCTCCCTTGGCGGGAGCTACGAGCAGTACTTC	CASSSLGGSYEQYF
TRBV27	NA	TRBJ1-5	many	TGTGCCAGCAGTTTGAAATCAGGGGTGGGGCAGCCCCAGCATTTT	CASSLKSGVGQPQHF
TRBV10-3	NA	TRBJ2-5	many	TGTGCCATCAGTGGAGGAGCTCGGGAGACCCAGTACTTC	CAISGGARETQYF
TRBV2	TRBD2	TRBJ2-7	NA	TGTGCCAGCAGTGAATCGGGCCTTTTCGGGAGGGCCAACGAGCAGTACTTC	CASSESGLFGRANEQYF
TRBV20-1	NA	TRBJ1-1	many	TGCAGTGCTATGAGTTATTTGGGAAGTGCTTCGGGGAACACTGAAGCTTTCTTT	CSAMSYLGSASGNTEAFF
TRBV19	NA	TRBJ2-7	many	TGTGCCAGTAGTGTCGGGACGCCGTTTAGAGACGAGCAGTACTTC	CASSVGTPFRDEQYF
TRBV19	NA	TRBJ2-7	NA	TGTGCCAGTAGTATAGCGGGGCTAGCAGCATACGAGCAGTACTTC	CASSIAGLAAYEQYF
TRBV14	NA	TRBJ2-5	once	TGTGCCAGCAGCCCTACGGGCATTCCGTGGGAGACCCAGTACTTC	CASSPTGIPWETQYF
TRBV13	TRBD2	TRBJ2-7	NA	TGTGCCAGCAGCTTAAGGGGCGGGAGGGCCGCGTACGAGCAGTACTTC	CASSLRGGRAAYEQYF
TRBV4-1	TRBD1	TRBJ2-7	NA	TGCGCCAGCAGCCAAGGATCCGGGACAGGGCTTTCGTACGAGCAGTACTTC	CASSQGSGTGLSYEQYF
TRBV12-3/TRBV12-4	TRBD1	TRBJ1-2	many	TGTGCCAGCAGGGGGTTACTTCGACAGGGACAAGGCTACACCTTC	CASRGLLRQGQGYTF
TRBV30	TRBD1	TRBJ2-2	few	TGTGCCTGGAGGATGGACAGGGCTACTTTAACCGGGGAGCTGTTTTTT	CAWRMDRATLTGELFF
TRBV7-2	TRBD1	TRBJ1-5	NA	TGTGCCAGCAGCACCCCGGGAGGGGGCCATCATCAGCCCCAGCATTTT	CASSTPGGGHHQPQHF
TRBV2	NA	TRBJ1-1	many	TGTGCCAGCAGTTATGACAGGCATTCCACTGAAGCTTTCTTT	CASSYDRHSTEAFF
TRBV6-2/TRBV6-3	TRBD1	TRBJ2-6	few	TGTGCCAGCAGGGACAGGACAGGGCAGGTGGCTGGGGCCAACGTCCTGACTTTC	CASRDRTGQVAGANVLTF
TRBV3-1	TRBD1	TRBJ1-1	many	TGTGCCAGCAGCCAAGATCGCCCTTGGACAGGGGGAAGGAACACTGAAGCTTTCTTT	CASSQDRPWTGGRNTEAFF
TRBV20-1	TRBD2	TRBJ2-4	NA	TGCAGTGCTAGACCCCCTAGCGGGACCAAGAAAAACATTCAGTACTTC	CSARPPSGTKKNIQYF
TRBV3-1	TRBD2	TRBJ2-1	many	TGTGCCAGCAGCCTGACTAGCCTTAACAATGAGCAGTTCTTC	CASSLTSLNNEQFF
TRBV2	TRBD1	TRBJ2-5	many	TGTGCCACCAAGAAGTTCCAGGGGGTGCGGGAGACCCAGTACTTC	CATKKFQGVRETQYF
TRBV30	NA	TRBJ2-7	many	TGTGCCTGGGGTAAGAGAAACTACGAGCAGTACTTC	CAWGKRNYEQYF
TRBV27	NA	TRBJ2-4	few	TGTGCCAGCAGTTTGGGTGGGACCAAAAACATTCAGTACTTC	CASSLGGTKNIQYF
TRBV14	TRBD1	TRBJ2-3	NA	TGTGCCAGCAGCCTAACAGGGGGCCTCACAGATACGCAGTATTTT	CASSLTGGLTDTQYF
TRBV15	NA	TRBJ2-7	NA	TGTGCCACCAGCAGAGGAGACAGGACCTACGAGCAGTACTTC	CATSRGDRTYEQYF
TRBV28	NA	TRBJ2-3	many	TGTGCCAGCAGCCGTAGGACGGTCGTTGAGGATACGCAGTATTTT	CASSRRTVVEDTQYF
TRBV2	TRBD1	TRBJ1-2	NA	TGTGCCAGCAGCGACCCCCGGGACAGGGGGAAAGCTAACTATGGCTACACCTTC	CASSDPRDRGKANYGYTF
TRBV7-9	NA	TRBJ2-3	many	TGTGCCAGCAGCTTAGTCAGCACAGATACGCAGTATTTT	CASSLVSTDTQYF
TRBV6-1	TRBD1	TRBJ2-7	many	TGTGCCAGCAGCCAACCGGGACAGGGTCACTACGAGCAGTACTTC	CASSQPGQGHYEQYF